This is a list of T cell receptor beta chains from one sample in a study of cytomegalovirus exposure and HLA in healthy donors. Measured with immunoSEQ multiplex PCR; TCRdb has only the in-frame clones, and not every one. Here the sample spans tens of thousands of clones, 80% being singletons. Source material: PBMCs. Receptor source: a woman aged 45-59 years in good health and CMV-seropositive. Each CDR3 is given with its conserved first and last residue. The D gene is left open where the match is weak. Only part of the rows carry a size: once, few, many, or a class if the clone is expanded.

D	size	V	J	CDR3	DNA
.	.	TRBV6-5	TRBJ1-2	CASEDGGGYTF	TGTGCCAGCGAGGATGGGGGGGGCTACACCTTC
.	.	TRBV2	TRBJ2-1	CASGDYRVTMRQGHEQFF	TGTGCCAGCGGTGATTACAGGGTGACCATGAGGCAAGGGCATGAGCAGTTCTTC
TRBD1	.	TRBV2	TRBJ2-2	CATSLGRGHGNTGELFF	TGTGCCACATCGCTGGGCAGGGGGCATGGGAACACCGGGGAGCTGTTTTTT
.	.	TRBV9	TRBJ2-2	CASSAAGGGRPIFGELFF	TGTGCCAGCAGCGCAGCTGGGGGCGGGCGTCCAATCTTCGGGGAGCTGTTTTTT
TRBD2	.	TRBV6-1	TRBJ2-5	CASSEAGGGPHQETQYF	TGTGCCAGCAGTGAAGCCGGGGGGGGGCCCCACCAAGAGACCCAGTACTTC
TRBD1	.	TRBV6-1	TRBJ2-7	CAVRTGGTYEQYF	TGTGCCGTACGGACAGGGGGAACCTACGAGCAGTACTTC
TRBD2	few	TRBV15	TRBJ2-3	CATALGGLARADTQYF	TGTGCCACAGCTCTTGGGGGACTAGCCCGGGCAGATACGCAGTATTTT
.	.	TRBV7-8	TRBJ1-5	CASSPFRGQPQHF	TGTGCCAGCAGCCCCTTTCGGGGTCAGCCCCAGCATTTT
TRBD2	.	TRBV19	TRBJ2-5	CASRIAAGGPLGETQYF	TGTGCCAGTCGTATCGCGGCGGGAGGTCCCCTCGGAGAGACCCAGTACTTC
.	.	TRBV27	TRBJ2-1	CASSPTQGMGYNEQFF	TGTGCCAGCAGTCCAACGCAGGGTATGGGCTACAATGAGCAGTTCTTC
.	.	TRBV9	TRBJ2-3	CASSVELYTDTQYF	TGTGCCAGCAGCGTAGAACTTTACACAGATACGCAGTATTTT
.	once	TRBV5-1	TRBJ1-1	CASSTTGNTEAFF	TGCGCCAGCAGCACGACAGGGAACACTGAAGCTTTCTTT
TRBD2	.	TRBV6-1	TRBJ2-2	CASRLAGGLTGELFF	TGTGCCAGCAGACTAGCGGGGGGGCTAACCGGGGAGCTGTTTTTT
TRBD1	.	TRBV2	TRBJ1-1	CASSEAPGQVQRAFF	TGTGCCAGCAGTGAAGCACCAGGACAGGTCCAACGAGCTTTCTTT
.	.	TRBV19	TRBJ2-3	CASSKGLQADTQYF	TGTGCCAGTAGTAAGGGGCTTCAGGCAGATACGCAGTATTTT
TRBD1	.	TRBV7-9	TRBJ2-2	CASRPHTGTGIGDGELFF	TGTGCCAGCAGACCCCACACCGGGACAGGGATTGGAGACGGGGAGCTGTTTTTT
TRBD1	.	TRBV5-6	TRBJ1-1	CASSRPEQGAEAFF	TGTGCCAGCAGCAGACCCGAGCAGGGGGCTGAAGCTTTCTTT
.	.	TRBV5-1	TRBJ1-2	CASSFGPQGDYGYTF	TGCGCCAGCAGCTTTGGGCCTCAAGGCGACTATGGCTACACCTTC
TRBD2	few	TRBV5-5	TRBJ2-2	CASSLGAGAWTGELFF	TGTGCCAGCAGCTTGGGGGCGGGAGCCTGGACCGGGGAGCTGTTTTTT
TRBD1	.	TRBV4-1	TRBJ1-5	CASSPHPGTGGNQPQHF	TGCGCCAGCAGCCCCCACCCCGGGACAGGGGGTAATCAGCCCCAGCATTTT
.	few	TRBV7-9	TRBJ2-1	CASSPQGGSYNEQFF	TGTGCCAGCAGCCCCCAGGGGGGCTCCTACAATGAGCAGTTCTTC
.	.	TRBV6-1	TRBJ1-1	CASSSLRETEAFF	TGTGCCAGCAGCTCCCTGAGGGAAACTGAAGCTTTCTTT
TRBD1	.	TRBV27	TRBJ1-1	CASSIGDRLNTEAFF	TGTGCCAGCAGTATCGGGGACAGACTGAACACTGAAGCTTTCTTT
.	.	TRBV11-3	TRBJ2-3	CASSRVEGRTDTQYF	TGTGCCAGCAGCCGGGTGGAGGGTCGAACAGATACGCAGTATTTT
.	once	TRBV7-9	TRBJ1-1	CSSSTKEAFF	TGTTCCAGCAGCACTAAGGAAGCTTTCTTT
.	.	TRBV6-5	TRBJ2-7	CASSYLLPGVGYEQYF	TGTGCCAGCAGTTACTTACTACCGGGGGTGGGGTACGAGCAGTACTTC
.	.	TRBV9	TRBJ2-5	CASSQIPGQSQETQYF	TGTGCCAGCAGTCAAATCCCGGGACAAAGCCAAGAGACCCAGTACTTC